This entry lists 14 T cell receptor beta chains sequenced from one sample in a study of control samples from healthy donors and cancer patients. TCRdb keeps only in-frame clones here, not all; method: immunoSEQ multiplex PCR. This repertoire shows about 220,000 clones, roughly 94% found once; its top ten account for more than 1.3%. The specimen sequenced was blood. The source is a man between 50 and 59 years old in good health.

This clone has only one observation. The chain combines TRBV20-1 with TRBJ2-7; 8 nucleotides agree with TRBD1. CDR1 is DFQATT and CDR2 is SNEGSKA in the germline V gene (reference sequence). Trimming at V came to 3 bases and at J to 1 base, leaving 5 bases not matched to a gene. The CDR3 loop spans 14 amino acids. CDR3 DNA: TGCAGTGCTAGTCATAGGACAGGGTCCTACGAGCAGTACTTC. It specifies CSASHRTGSYEQYF.

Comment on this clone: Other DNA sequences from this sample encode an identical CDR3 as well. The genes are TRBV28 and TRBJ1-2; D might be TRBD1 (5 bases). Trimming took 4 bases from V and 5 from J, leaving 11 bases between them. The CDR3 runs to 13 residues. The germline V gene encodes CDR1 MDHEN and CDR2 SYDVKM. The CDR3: CASSSGTDYGYTF. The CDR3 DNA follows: TGTGCCAGCAGTTCCGGGACGGATTATGGCTACACCTTC.

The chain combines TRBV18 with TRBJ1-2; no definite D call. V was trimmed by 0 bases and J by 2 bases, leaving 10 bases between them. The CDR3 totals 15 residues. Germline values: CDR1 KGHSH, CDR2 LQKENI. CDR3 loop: CASSPPSLGNYGYTF. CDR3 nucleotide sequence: TGTGCCAGCTCACCACCGTCCCTGGGGAACTATGGCTACACCTTC.

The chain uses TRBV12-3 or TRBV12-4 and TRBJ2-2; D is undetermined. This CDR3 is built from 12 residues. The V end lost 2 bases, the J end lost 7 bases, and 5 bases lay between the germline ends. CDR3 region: CASSLRYGELFF. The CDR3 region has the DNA TGTGCCAGCAGTTTACGGTACGGGGAGCTGTTTTTT.

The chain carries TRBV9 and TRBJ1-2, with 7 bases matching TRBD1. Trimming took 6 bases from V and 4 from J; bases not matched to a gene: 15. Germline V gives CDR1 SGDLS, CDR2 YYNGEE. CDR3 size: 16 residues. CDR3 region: CASTFLTGQQLYGYTF. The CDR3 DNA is TGTGCCAGCACCTTTTTGACGGGACAGCAACTCTATGGCTACACCTTC.

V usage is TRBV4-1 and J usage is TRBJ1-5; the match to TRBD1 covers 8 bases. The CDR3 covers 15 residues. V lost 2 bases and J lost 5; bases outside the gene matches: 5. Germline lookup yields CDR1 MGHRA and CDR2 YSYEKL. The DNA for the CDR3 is TGCGCCAGCAGCCAACCGGACAGGGAGGATCAGCCCCAGCATTTT. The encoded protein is CASSQPDREDQPQHF.

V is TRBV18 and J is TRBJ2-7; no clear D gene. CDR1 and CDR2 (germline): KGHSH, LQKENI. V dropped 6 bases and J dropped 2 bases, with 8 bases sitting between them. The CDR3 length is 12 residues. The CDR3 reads CASSYGTYEQYF. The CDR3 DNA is TGTGCCAGCTCGTACGGAACCTACGAGCAGTACTTC.

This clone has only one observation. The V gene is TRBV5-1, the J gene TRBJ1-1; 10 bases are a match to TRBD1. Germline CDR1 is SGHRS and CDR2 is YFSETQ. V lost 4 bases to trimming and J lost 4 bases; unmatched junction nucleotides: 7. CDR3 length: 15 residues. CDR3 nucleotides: TGCGCCAGCAGCGACGGGACAGGGGTTCGCACTGAAGCTTTCTTT. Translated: CASSDGTGVRTEAFF.

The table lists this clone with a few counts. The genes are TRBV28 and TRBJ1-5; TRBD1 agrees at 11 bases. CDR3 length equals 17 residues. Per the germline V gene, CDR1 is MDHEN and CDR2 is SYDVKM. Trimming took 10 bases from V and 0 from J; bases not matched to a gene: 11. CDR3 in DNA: TGTGCCACGAGGAAAGGGACAGGGGGATTTAGCAATCAGCCCCAGCATTTT. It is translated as CATRKGTGGFSNQPQHF.

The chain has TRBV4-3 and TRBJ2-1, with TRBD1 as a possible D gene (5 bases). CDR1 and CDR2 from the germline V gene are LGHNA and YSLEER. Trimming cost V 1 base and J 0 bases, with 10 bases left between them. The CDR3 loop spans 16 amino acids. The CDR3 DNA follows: TGCGCCAGCAGCCAAGGGGGCAGAAGCTCCTACAATGAGCAGTTCTTC. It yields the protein CASSQGGRSSYNEQFF.

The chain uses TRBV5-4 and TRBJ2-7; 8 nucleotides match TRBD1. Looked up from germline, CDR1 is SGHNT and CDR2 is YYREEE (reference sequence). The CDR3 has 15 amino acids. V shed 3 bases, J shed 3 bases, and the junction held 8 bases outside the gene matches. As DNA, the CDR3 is TGTGCCAGCAGCTCATCTTCACAGGGGGGCTACGAGCAGTACTTC. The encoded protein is CASSSSSQGGYEQYF.

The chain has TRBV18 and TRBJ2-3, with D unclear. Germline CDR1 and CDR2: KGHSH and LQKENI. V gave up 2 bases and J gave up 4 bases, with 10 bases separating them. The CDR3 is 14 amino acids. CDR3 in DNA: TGTGCCAGCTCACCATCAACGGGCGCAGATACGCAGTATTTT. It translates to CASSPSTGADTQYF.

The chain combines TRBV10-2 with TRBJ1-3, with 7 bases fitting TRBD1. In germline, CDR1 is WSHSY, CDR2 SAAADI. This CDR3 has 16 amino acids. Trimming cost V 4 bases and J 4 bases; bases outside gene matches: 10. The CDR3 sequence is CASSGPSTGSGNTIYF. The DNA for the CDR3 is TGCGCCAGCAGTGGACCATCGACAGGGTCCGGAAACACCATATATTTT.

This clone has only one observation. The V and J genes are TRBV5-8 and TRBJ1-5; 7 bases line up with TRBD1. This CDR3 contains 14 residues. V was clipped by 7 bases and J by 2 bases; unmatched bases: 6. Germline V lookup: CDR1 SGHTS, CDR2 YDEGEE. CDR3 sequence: CASPGDRGNQPQHF. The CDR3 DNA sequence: TGTGCCAGCCCCGGAGACAGGGGCAATCAGCCCCAGCATTTT. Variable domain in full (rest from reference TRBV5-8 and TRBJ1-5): EAGVTQSPTHLIKTRGQQATLRCSPISGHTSVYWYQQALGLGLQFLLWYDEGEERNRGNFPPRFSGRQFPNYSSELNVNALELEDSALYLCASPGDRGNQPQHFGDGTRLSIL.